Each of the 30 T cell receptor beta chains below was sequenced from the same sample in a study of blood T cell repertoires in COVID-19. Repertoires were generated with immunoSEQ multiplex PCR, while TCRdb's copy carries only in-frame clones and drops some. The sample has about 140,000 clones; 88% are singletons. The specimen was peripheral blood. The receptors stem from a man in his sixties with active or convalescent COVID-19.

This chain uses TRBV7-9 with TRBJ2-7; D not resolved. The CDR3 totals 12 residues. Trimming took off 0 bases at V and 6 bases at J, with 6 bases between the two ends. Germline V gene data show CDR1 as SEHNR and CDR2 as FQNEAQ (reference sequence). The CDR3 sequence is CASSLAASEQYF. The CDR3 region has the DNA TGTGCCAGCAGCTTAGCGGCTAGCGAGCAGTACTTC.

V and J are TRBV7-8 and TRBJ2-3, with 10 bases aligning to TRBD2. This CDR3 has 16 amino acids. J lost 5 bases, V lost 5 bases, and 10 bases had no gene match. Germline V CDR1 and CDR2: SGHVS, FQNEAQ. The DNA of the CDR3 is TGTGCCAGCAGCCCGCGGACTAGCGGAATTGAAGATACGCAGTATTTT. It codes for CASSPRTSGIEDTQYF.

The rearrangement uses TRBV18 and TRBJ1-1, with 8 bases identical to TRBD1. Germline CDR1 is KGHSH and CDR2 is LQKENI. The CDR3 has 14 amino acids. V was clipped by 2 bases and J by 5 bases; unmatched bases: 4. In DNA, the CDR3 is TGTGCCAGCTCACCAGCGACAGGGGTTACTGAAGCTTTCTTT. This gives the protein CASSPATGVTEAFF.

The rearrangement links TRBV27 to TRBJ2-7, with TRBD2 matching 9 bases. With V trimmed by 5 bases and J by 3 bases, 20 bases remained unmatched. CDR3 length: 19 amino acids. The germline V gene has CDR1 MNHEY and CDR2 SMNVEV (reference sequence). CDR3 DNA sequence: TGTGCCAGCAGTCCCCTTGGACTAGCGCCCGGCAGCGGGGTCTACGAGCAGTACTTC. Its translation: CASSPLGLAPGSGVYEQYF.

This chain joins TRBV30 and TRBJ1-6; unclear D gene. The germline gives CDR1 GTSNPN, CDR2 SVGIG (reference sequence). The CDR3 runs to 13 residues. V was cut by 0 bases and J by 9 bases, with 9 bases left in between. The CDR3 is CAWSVPGGSPLHF. The CDR3 DNA is TGTGCCTGGAGTGTTCCCGGAGGTTCACCCCTCCACTTT.

This sequence joins TRBV6-2 or TRBV6-3 and TRBJ2-7, with D possibly matching TRBD2 (5 bases). The CDR3 totals 14 residues. V gave up 5 bases and J gave up 4 bases, with 15 bases separating them. Germline CDR1 MNHEY, CDR2 SVGEGT. The CDR3 nucleotides are TGTGCCAGCAGTCTTCGCCGACCGGGATACGAGCAGTACTTC. It codes for CASSLRRPGYEQYF.

The chain uses TRBV6-5 and TRBJ1-2; D remains ambiguous. This CDR3 comprises 13 residues. Germline CDR1 is MNHEY and CDR2 is SVGAGI. V lost 0 bases and J lost 4, with 6 bases in between. CDR3: CASSYSRGYGYTF. CDR3 bases: TGTGCCAGCAGTTACTCACGGGGCTATGGCTACACCTTC.

V usage is TRBV6-4 and J usage is TRBJ2-3, with 14 bases fitting TRBD2. V lost 5 bases and J lost 4; bases outside the gene matches: 5. The CDR3 spans 16 residues. Germline V gene data show CDR1 as MRHNA and CDR2 as SNTAGT. Written as DNA, the CDR3 is TGTGCCAGCAGTAGACTAGCGGGAGGGCCCGCAGATACGCAGTATTTT. Protein product: CASSRLAGGPADTQYF.

The rearrangement joins TRBV5-1 to TRBJ1-2; 9 bases agree with TRBD1. J lost 4 bases, V lost 4 bases, and 11 bases had no gene match. The CDR3 is made up of 16 amino acids. Germline V gene lookup returns CDR1 SGHRS and CDR2 YFSETQ. CDR3 loop: CASSPAGATGGYGYTF. CDR3 coding DNA: TGCGCCAGCAGCCCCGCCGGCGCGACAGGGGGCTATGGCTACACCTTC.

This clone was seen more than once but under ten times. J is TRBJ1-5 and V is TRBV5-4; unclear D gene. The germline CDR1 and CDR2 sequences are SGHNT and YYREEE (reference sequence). Trimming cost V 0 bases and J 9 bases, with 7 bases left between them. This CDR3 is 12 amino acids long. The CDR3 sequence: CASSLGLGPQHF. The CDR3 bases are TGTGCCAGCAGCTTGGGGCTTGGGCCCCAGCATTTT.

This clone came up a few times. The chain couples TRBV18 to TRBJ2-5, with D possibly being TRBD1 (6 bases). Germline CDR1 reads KGHSH; CDR2 reads LQKENI. V was cut by 3 bases and J by 4 bases, with 15 bases left in between. The CDR3 length is 15 residues. DNA of the CDR3: TGTGCCAGCTCACCGCCGAACAGGGCGTCAGAGACCCAGTACTTC. It is translated as CASSPPNRASETQYF.

There are a few counts of this clone. The rearrangement links TRBV11-2 to TRBJ2-3; 8 positions match TRBD1. Germline assignment: CDR1 SGHAT and CDR2 FQNNGV. Losses at the gene ends were 5 bases for V and 4 bases for J; bases not matched to a gene: 8. The CDR3 is 15 residues long. As DNA, the CDR3 is TGTGCCAGCAGCACCTTCAGGGGGCCTGCAGATACGCAGTATTTT. Translation gives CASSTFRGPADTQYF.

The rearrangement links TRBV5-1 to TRBJ1-2, with 10 bases identical to TRBD1. The CDR3 runs to 15 residues. The V segment lost 0 bases and the J segment 5 bases; nucleotides outside the gene matches: 4. CDR1 and CDR2 (germline): SGHRS, YFSETQ. The CDR3: CASSLGGQGVYGYTF. The CDR3 coding sequence is TGCGCCAGCAGCTTGGGCGGACAGGGGGTTTATGGCTACACCTTC. Supplemented by reference TRBV5-1 and TRBJ1-2, the full variable domain reads KAGVTQTPRYLIKTRGQQVTLSCSPISGHRSVSWYQQTPGQGLQFLFEYFSETQRNKGNFPGRFSGRQFSNSRSEMNVSTLELGDSALYLCASSLGGQGVYGYTFGSGTRLTVV.

The rearrangement uses TRBV5-1 and TRBJ2-1, with 12 nucleotides matching TRBD2. Germline values: CDR1 SGHRS, CDR2 YFSETQ. The length of the CDR3 is 16 residues. V gave up 0 bases and J gave up 9 bases; unmatched junction bases: 7. CDR3: CASSLGQTSGRGEQFF. CDR3 DNA sequence: TGCGCCAGCAGCTTGGGCCAGACTAGCGGGAGAGGTGAGCAGTTCTTC.

The chain joins TRBV27 to TRBJ2-1; D gene unclear. The V gene's germline CDR1 is MNHEY and CDR2 SMNVEV (reference sequence). With 5 bases removed from V and 6 bases from J, the gap between germline ends came to 8 bases. The CDR3 spans 12 residues. CDR3 DNA: TGTGCCAGCAGTCCGACGGGCAATGAGCAGTTCTTC. It specifies CASSPTGNEQFF.

The CDR3 region is CASSYNRGLDEQFF. The CDR3 bases are TGTGCCAGCAGTTACAACAGGGGGCTGGATGAGCAGTTCTTC. The chain couples TRBV6-5 to TRBJ2-1, with TRBD1 matching 9 bases. Trimming took 2 bases from V and 8 from J; bases not matched to a gene: 4. This CDR3 has 14 residues. Germline loops: CDR1 MNHEY, CDR2 SVGAGI.

This chain uses TRBV5-1 with TRBJ1-5; the match to TRBD1 covers 7 bases. This CDR3 spans 14 amino acids. Germline trimming cut 5 bases from V and 3 bases from J; bases unmatched to any gene: 5. The germline CDR1 and CDR2 sequences are SGHRS and YFSETQ. The CDR3 DNA follows: TGCGCCAGCAGACCTGGGACAGCCAATCAGCCCCAGCATTTT. Translation: CASRPGTANQPQHF.

J is TRBJ2-3 and V is TRBV19, with 7 bases lining up with TRBD2. The CDR3 extends over 16 amino acids. Looked up from germline, CDR1 is LNHDA and CDR2 is SQIVND (reference sequence). Trimming removed 3 bases from V and 0 bases from J; junction bases left unmatched: 6. The CDR3 DNA reads as TGTGCCAGTAGTATCAGCCTAGCGGCTAGCACAGATACGCAGTATTTT. It yields the protein CASSISLAASTDTQYF.

This clone came up a few times. The chain combines TRBV18 with TRBJ2-4; TRBD1 aligns across 8 bases. CDR3 size: 15 residues. Germline V gene lookup returns CDR1 KGHSH and CDR2 LQKENI. V gave up 3 bases and J gave up 8 bases; unmatched junction bases: 9. This chain's CDR3 is CASSPDRASRDIQYF. The CDR3 DNA reads as TGTGCCAGCTCACCGGACAGGGCCTCTCGGGACATTCAGTACTTC.

The gene calls are TRBV4-1 and TRBJ2-7; 8 nucleotides line up with TRBD1. Germline V CDR1 and CDR2: MGHRA, YSYEKL. This CDR3 has 17 residues. The V and J ends lost 1 base and 1 base, in that order; junction bases with no gene match: 9. The CDR3 DNA is TGCGCCAGCAGCCAAGGCGGACAGGGACACCCTTCCTACGAGCAGTACTTC. This translates into CASSQGGQGHPSYEQYF.

This chain links TRBV5-8 with TRBJ2-5, with 10 bases identical to TRBD2. The V segment lost 0 bases and the J segment 2 bases; nucleotides outside the gene matches: 4. The CDR3 is 16 residues long. The germline gives CDR1 SGHTS, CDR2 YDEGEE. The DNA of the CDR3 is TGTGCCAGCAGCTTGGGGGGACTAGCGTATCAAGAGACCCAGTACTTC. Translation gives CASSLGGLAYQETQYF.

The rearrangement links TRBV6-5 to TRBJ1-1, with 8 positions matching TRBD1. CDR3 length equals 15 residues. V gave up 0 bases and J gave up 5 bases; unmatched junction bases: 5. CDR1 MNHEY and CDR2 SVGAGI come from the germline V gene. This CDR3 reads CASSYSGQGGTEAFF. DNA for the CDR3: TGTGCCAGCAGTTACTCTGGACAGGGAGGGACTGAAGCTTTCTTT.

The chain couples TRBV5-1 to TRBJ2-3; D is possibly TRBD1 (7 bases). Trimming shortened V by 4 bases and J by 2 bases, and 11 bases separated the two germline ends. The germline V gene encodes CDR1 SGHRS and CDR2 YFSETQ. There are 14 residues in the CDR3. The DNA for the CDR3 is TGCGCCAGCAGCGCGGGACAGCCCACAGATACGCAGTATTTT. As protein: CASSAGQPTDTQYF.

This clone has only a few counts. V gene TRBV29-1 combines with J gene TRBJ2-2, with 11 bases that match TRBD1. The CDR3 length is 14 residues. The V and J ends lost 8 bases and 5 bases, in that order; junction bases with no gene match: 7. Germline-derived CDR1 and CDR2 are SQVTM and ANQGSEA. The DNA of the CDR3 is TGCAGCCCTCCGGGACAGGGGGAAACCGGGGAGCTGTTTTTT. Amino acid sequence: CSPPGQGETGELFF.

The genes are TRBV24-1 and TRBJ2-3; 8 nucleotides align to TRBD2. CDR1 KGHDR and CDR2 SFDVKD come from the germline V gene. V was clipped by 4 bases and J by 6 bases; unmatched bases: 11. The CDR3 totals 16 residues. CDR3 DNA sequence: TGTGCCACCAGTGAATCCTCTCTAGCGGGCTTGGATACGCAGTATTTT. As protein: CATSESSLAGLDTQYF.

The chain carries TRBV27 and TRBJ1-5; 10 bases are a match to TRBD1. CDR3 size: 16 residues. CDR1 and CDR2 from the germline V gene are MNHEY and SMNVEV (reference sequence). The ends lost 6 bases at V and 4 bases at J; junction bases unmatched: 9. The CDR3 DNA follows: TGTGCCAGCAGCTCCCGGGGGACAGGGGCGAATCAGCCCCAGCATTTT. Residues: CASSSRGTGANQPQHF.

This clone came up once. At one of its ends the junction is not consistent with the germline gene, which may arise from a read error. The chain has TRBV15 and TRBJ1-3; D is ambiguous. CDR3 length: 15 amino acids. From germline, CDR1 is LNHNV and CDR2 YYDKDF (reference sequence). The CDR3 region has the DNA TGTGCCACCAGGAGAGAGTTACACTCTGGAAACACCATATATTTT. Its protein product is CATRRELHSGNTIYF.

J is TRBJ2-1 and V is TRBV18; 13 bases are shared with TRBD2. CDR3 size: 15 residues. Germline V gene lookup returns CDR1 KGHSH and CDR2 LQKENI. Germline trimming cut 2 bases from V and 8 bases from J; bases unmatched to any gene: 3. CDR3 sequence (DNA): TGTGCCAGCTCACCAAGGACTAGCGGGAGCCATGAGCAGTTCTTC. It codes for CASSPRTSGSHEQFF.

This clone appeared once. CDR3 residues: CASSPSISAYEQYF. CDR3 nucleotide sequence: TGTGCCAGCTCACCTTCCATCTCAGCCTACGAGCAGTACTTC. The V and J genes are TRBV18 and TRBJ2-7; D is uncertain. This CDR3 is built from 14 residues. Between the trimmed V and J ends, which lost 3 bases and 2 bases, there was a span of 11 bases. CDR1 and CDR2 from the germline V gene are KGHSH and LQKENI. Full variable domain (rest looked up from reference TRBV18 and TRBJ2-7): NAGVMQNPRHLVRRRGQEARLRCSPMKGHSHVYWYRQLPEEGLKFMVYLQKENIIDESGMPKERFSAEFPKEGPSILRIQQVVRGDSAAYFCASSPSISAYEQYFGPGTRLTVT.

The chain has TRBV7-9 and TRBJ2-3, with 9 bases fitting TRBD1. This CDR3 contains 16 residues. Germline V gene data show CDR1 as SEHNR and CDR2 as FQNEAQ (reference sequence). The ends lost 5 bases at V and 3 bases at J; junction bases unmatched: 9. The CDR3 DNA is TGTGCCAGCAGCCCCCAGGACAGGGGTCTTACAGATACGCAGTATTTT. Translated, it gives CASSPQDRGLTDTQYF.